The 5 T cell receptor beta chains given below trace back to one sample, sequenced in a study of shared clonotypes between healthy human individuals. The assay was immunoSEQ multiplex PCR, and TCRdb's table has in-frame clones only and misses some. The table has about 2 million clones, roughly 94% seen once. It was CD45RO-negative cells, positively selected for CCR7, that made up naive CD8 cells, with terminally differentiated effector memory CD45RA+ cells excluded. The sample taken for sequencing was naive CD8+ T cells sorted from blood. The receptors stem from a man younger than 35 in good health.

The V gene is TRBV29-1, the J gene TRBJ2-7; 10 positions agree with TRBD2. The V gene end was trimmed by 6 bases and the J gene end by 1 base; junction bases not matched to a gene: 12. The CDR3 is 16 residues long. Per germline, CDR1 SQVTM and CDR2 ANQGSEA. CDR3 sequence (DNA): TGCAGCGTCTTAGGCGCCGGGACTAGCGTTTCCTACGAGCAGTACTTC. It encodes CSVLGAGTSVSYEQYF.

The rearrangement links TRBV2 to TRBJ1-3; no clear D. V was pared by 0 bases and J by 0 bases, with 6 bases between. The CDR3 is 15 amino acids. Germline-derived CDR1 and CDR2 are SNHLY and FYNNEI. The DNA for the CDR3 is TGTGCCAGCAGTGAAGCGGGAAACTCTGGAAACACCATATATTTT. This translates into CASSEAGNSGNTIYF.

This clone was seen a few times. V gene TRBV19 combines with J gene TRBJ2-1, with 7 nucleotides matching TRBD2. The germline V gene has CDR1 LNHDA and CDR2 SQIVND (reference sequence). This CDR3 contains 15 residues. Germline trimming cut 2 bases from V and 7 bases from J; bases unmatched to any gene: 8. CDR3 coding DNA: TGTGCCAGTAGTATATTTCCGGGAGGTGATAATGAGCAGTTCTTC. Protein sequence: CASSIFPGGDNEQFF.

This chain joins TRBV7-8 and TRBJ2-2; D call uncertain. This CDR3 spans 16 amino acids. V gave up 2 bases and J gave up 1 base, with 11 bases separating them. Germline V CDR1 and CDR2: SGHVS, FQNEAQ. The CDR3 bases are TGTGCCAGCAGCTTATTGGATCCTGGGAACACCGGGGAGCTGTTTTTT. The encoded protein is CASSLLDPGNTGELFF.

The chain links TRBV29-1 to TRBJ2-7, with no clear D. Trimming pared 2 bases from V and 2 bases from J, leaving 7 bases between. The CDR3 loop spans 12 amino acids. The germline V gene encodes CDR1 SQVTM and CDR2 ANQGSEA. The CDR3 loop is CSVESPTYEQYF. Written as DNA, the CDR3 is TGCAGCGTTGAATCCCCCACCTACGAGCAGTACTTC.